The clone carrying this TCR beta chain was observed once. The target antigen is unknown. The entry originates in a study of cytomegalovirus exposure and HLA in healthy donors. The donors were in the approximately 130-subject validation cohort; that cohort was separate from the roughly 700-subject first cohort. Measured with immunoSEQ multiplex PCR; TCRdb has only the in-frame clones, and not every one. This sample has about 110,000 clones; 70% to 85% occur once, and the top ten carry around 2.7%. Overall study findings and caveats: It was found in a later analysis that first-cohort TCR clusters tended to co-occur in the 100 to 150 validation repertoires. It was confirmed in vitro that a few of the CMV-associated chains were specific for CMV antigens. The study listed about 150 cytomegalovirus-associated TCR beta chains.

CDR1 is SGHRS, CDR2 YFSETQ, per germline. Trimming at V came to 4 bases and at J to 7 bases, leaving 10 bases not matched to a gene. The CDR3 extends over 15 amino acids. This clonotype originated in a young woman in good health and CMV-seronegative. The rearrangement uses TRBV5-1 and TRBJ2-2; 7 nucleotides align to TRBD1. Sequenced sample: PBMCs. The CDR3 nucleotides are TGCGCCAGCAGCCCCTGGACAGGTGCTTACGGGGAGCTGTTTTTT. This gives the protein CASSPWTGAYGELFF.